This entry concerns a single T cell receptor beta chain. This clone was seen once. Its antigen is currently not known. No per-base quality is available; no much larger clone lies one base away. As encoded in the germline V gene, CDR1 is KGHSH while CDR2 is LQKENI. Spanning cysteine to phenylalanine, the CDR3 consists of 16 amino acids. Left in the record is the CDR3 DNA by itself, 48 bases read in frame from the first base. V is reduced by 1 base and J by 3 bases, leaving a spacing of 13 bases between them. This entry belongs to a study of shared clonotypes between healthy human individuals (dated by TCRdb to about 2020). Context from the whole study: The cohort included a few men and a couple of women between 18 and 49 years of age. Per donor, three plates each were used for CD4 naive and CD4 memory, two for CD8 naive, and one for CD8 memory. The study deeply sequenced blood TCR repertoires of several healthy adults to estimate repertoire size and the extent of clonotype sharing between individuals. Different laboratories and diverse techniques were used to prepare libraries and sequence TCR repertoires, to increase sequencing depth and limit assay-specific biases. Each donor's leukapheresis produced roughly between about 0.9 and 9.5 billion PBMCs. The investigation overall reported the following: Sampling was limited to blood, and TCR repertoires in tissue likely differ from TCR repertoires in blood. Sharing across a few donors was observed for roughly 5% of naive CD4, about 4% of naive CD8, over 2% of memory CD4, and 0.4% of memory CD8 clonotypes. The genetic and exposure-history diversity represented was limited by the small number of donors. Pairwise subsampling indicated that sequencing depth was expected to affect the degree of clonotype sharing among donors. Clonotypes shared by all four sorted-subset donors showed higher generation probabilities than non-shared clonotypes. Rarefaction of sorted-subset datasets indicated incomplete sequencing despite the large sequencing depth. Naive subsets generally had larger estimated clonotype richness than memory subsets.

Healthy HIV-negative adults with no recently reported acute infections or vaccinations were included as donors. Every donor was a Caucasian adult living in Nashville, Tennessee, USA. CD4+ T cells were enriched by magnetic negative selection, after which naive cells were positively selected on CD45RA and the negative fraction was taken as the memory subset. Blood was collected by leukapheresis, and PBMCs were isolated by Ficoll-Histopaque density gradient centrifugation and then cryopreserved in liquid nitrogen vapor phase. Purity and quantity of every magnetically sorted T cell population were checked by analytical flow cytometry. Genomic DNA was isolated from every sorted fraction and measured by UV absorbance on a Nanodrop 2000c. TCR CDR3 regions were amplified from genomic DNA by multiplex PCR using the deep immunoSEQ assay. Genomic DNA extracted from each cell subset was distributed evenly over all wells of several immunoSEQ 96-well plates, and each plate served as one replicate. For sorted subsets, each replicate PCR was loaded with about 200 ng genomic DNA, equivalent to some 27,000 T cell genomes. The purified libraries were quantified using a Qubit 3.0 fluorometer, sized with a Bioanalyzer 2100, and then quantified again using the KAPA Library Quantification kit. A separate single-read 150-cycle Illumina NextSeq 550 flow cell was used to sequence each immunoSEQ 96-well plate. Turning to the authors' computational methods: Because the immunoSEQ output included only junctional sequences and no quality scores, the filtering could not be the same as the filtering used for full-length reads. To assign V/J genes and CDR3, sequences were annotated against IMGT germline references using PyIR, a Python wrapper for IgBLAST v1.9. Reads with weak V/J assignments (E-value above 1e-6), missing CDR3, stop codons, out-of-frame junctions, or ambiguous translated residues were removed. V3J clonotypes were defined as sequences sharing an identical inferred V gene, J gene, and CDR3 amino acid sequence. To compute the percentage overlap between repertoires, the number of shared unique clonotypes was divided by the size of the smaller repertoire. RTK rarefaction, the Chao1 estimator, and Recon v2.1 estimates of unobserved clonotypes were used to assess repertoire richness. OLGA was used to compute generation probabilities for all TCRbeta clonotypes that the gDNA method yielded from a handful of donors. This is the immuneACCESS table as TCRdb keeps it, with only in-frame sequences that have V and J called. A part of the clones is gone; compared with another copy, unresolved V genes explain less than half, and the rest is unexplained. The V and J calls and the clone size are those of that table, but D and trimming were determined from the DNA. This sample is represented by more than 500,000 clones; approximately 94% of them were singletons. 0.064% of the sample lies in the top ten.

The sequence derives from a woman in her thirties in good health. The sequencing input was naive CD4+ T cells sorted from blood. The sample's cell subset or site label, decoded: CD45RA+ positively selected. The V and J genes are TRBV18 and TRBJ2-1; the D gene may be TRBD1 or TRBD2, since each aligns over 6 bases. The CDR3 here reads CASSPLSGGFYNEQFF. The sequence in DNA is TGTGCCAGCTCACCACTTTCCGGGGGCTTCTACAATGAGCAGTTCTTC. Reference TRBV18 and TRBJ2-1 proteins supply the regions before and after the CDR3; the full variable domain is: NAGVMQNPRHLVRRRGQEARLRCSPMKGHSHVYWYRQLPEEGLKFMVYLQKENIIDESGMPKERFSAEFPKEGPSILRIQQVVRGDSAAYFCASSPLSGGFYNEQFFGPGTRLTVL.